Listed here are 3 T cell receptor beta chains from one sample, sequenced in a study of cytomegalovirus exposure and HLA in healthy donors. Primers included in the PCR were 60 Vbeta and 13 Jbeta primers. The method was immunoSEQ multiplex PCR; TCRdb's version includes in-frame clones alone and lacks a portion of them. Of about 130,000 clones in the sample, around 70% were seen once. Sequencing was performed on PBMCs. The receptors come from a man under 40 in good health and CMV-seropositive.

The chain uses TRBV27 and TRBJ2-7; weak D call: TRBD2 (6 bases). Germline loops: CDR1 MNHEY, CDR2 SMNVEV (reference sequence). Trimming took off 5 bases at V and 6 bases at J, with 14 bases between the two ends. The CDR3 contains 13 residues. Here the CDR3 DNA reads TGTGCCAGCAGTCCAATGGGGGGACCCGAGCAGTACTTC. This codes for CASSPMGGPEQYF.

The chain combines TRBV4-1 with TRBJ2-4; 8 bases line up with TRBD2. Germline V gene lookup returns CDR1 MGHRA and CDR2 YSYEKL. Trimming at V came to 0 bases and at J to 4 bases, leaving 2 bases not matched to a gene. There are 15 residues in the CDR3. The chain's CDR3 is CASSQDGGGKNIQYF. The DNA for the CDR3 is TGCGCCAGCAGCCAAGATGGCGGGGGGAAAAACATTCAGTACTTC.

The rearrangement links TRBV7-9 to TRBJ1-4, with D possibly matching TRBD1 (6 bases). The V end lost 4 bases, the J end lost 4 bases, and 16 bases lay between the germline ends. Germline values: CDR1 SEHNR, CDR2 FQNEAQ (reference sequence). This CDR3 is 16 amino acids long. The CDR3 DNA reads TGTGCCAGCAGCTATTATATACAGGGAATTAATGAAAAACTGTTTTTT. Amino acid sequence: CASSYYIQGINEKLFF.